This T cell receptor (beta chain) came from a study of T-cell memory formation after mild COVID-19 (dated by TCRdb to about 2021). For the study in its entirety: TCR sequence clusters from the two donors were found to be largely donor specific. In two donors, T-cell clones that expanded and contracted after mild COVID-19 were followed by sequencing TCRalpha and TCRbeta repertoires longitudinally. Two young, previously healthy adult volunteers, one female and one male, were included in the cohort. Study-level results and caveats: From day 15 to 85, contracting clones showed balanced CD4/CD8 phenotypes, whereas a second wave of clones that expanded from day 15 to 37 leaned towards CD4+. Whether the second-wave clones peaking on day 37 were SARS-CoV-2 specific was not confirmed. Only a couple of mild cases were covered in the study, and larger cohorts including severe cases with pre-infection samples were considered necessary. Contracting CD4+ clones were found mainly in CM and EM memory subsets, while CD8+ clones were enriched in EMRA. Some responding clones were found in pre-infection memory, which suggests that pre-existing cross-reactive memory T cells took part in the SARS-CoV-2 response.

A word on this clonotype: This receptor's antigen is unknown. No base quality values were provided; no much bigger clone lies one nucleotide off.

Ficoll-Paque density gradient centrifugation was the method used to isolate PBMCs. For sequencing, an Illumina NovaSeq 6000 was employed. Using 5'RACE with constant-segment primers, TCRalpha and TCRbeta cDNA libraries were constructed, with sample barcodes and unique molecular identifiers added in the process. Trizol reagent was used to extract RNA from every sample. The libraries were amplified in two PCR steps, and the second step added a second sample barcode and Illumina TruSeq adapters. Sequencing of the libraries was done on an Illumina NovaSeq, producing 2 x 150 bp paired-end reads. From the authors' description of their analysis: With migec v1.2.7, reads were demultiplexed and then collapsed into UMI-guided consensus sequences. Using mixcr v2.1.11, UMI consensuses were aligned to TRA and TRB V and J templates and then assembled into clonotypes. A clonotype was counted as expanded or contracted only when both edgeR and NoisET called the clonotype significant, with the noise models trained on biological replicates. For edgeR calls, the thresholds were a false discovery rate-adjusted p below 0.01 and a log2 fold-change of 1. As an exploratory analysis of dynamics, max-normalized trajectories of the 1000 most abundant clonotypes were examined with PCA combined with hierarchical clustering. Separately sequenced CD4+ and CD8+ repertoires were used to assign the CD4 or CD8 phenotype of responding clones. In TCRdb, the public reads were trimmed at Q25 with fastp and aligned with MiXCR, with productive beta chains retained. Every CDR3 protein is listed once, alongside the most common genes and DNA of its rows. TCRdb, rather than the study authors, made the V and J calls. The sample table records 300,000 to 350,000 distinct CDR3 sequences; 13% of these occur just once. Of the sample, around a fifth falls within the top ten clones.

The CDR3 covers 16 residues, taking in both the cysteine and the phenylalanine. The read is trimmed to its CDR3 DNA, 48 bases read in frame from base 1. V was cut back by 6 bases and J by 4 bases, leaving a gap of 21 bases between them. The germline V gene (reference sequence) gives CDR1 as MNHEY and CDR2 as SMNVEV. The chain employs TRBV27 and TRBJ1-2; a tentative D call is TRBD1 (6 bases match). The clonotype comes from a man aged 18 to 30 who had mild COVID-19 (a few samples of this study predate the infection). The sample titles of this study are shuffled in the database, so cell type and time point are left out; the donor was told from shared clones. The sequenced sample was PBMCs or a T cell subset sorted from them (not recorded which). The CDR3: CASRSGTKGPLYGYTF. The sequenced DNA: TGTGCCAGCAGATCGGGGACAAAGGGCCCGCTCTATGGCTACACCTTC.